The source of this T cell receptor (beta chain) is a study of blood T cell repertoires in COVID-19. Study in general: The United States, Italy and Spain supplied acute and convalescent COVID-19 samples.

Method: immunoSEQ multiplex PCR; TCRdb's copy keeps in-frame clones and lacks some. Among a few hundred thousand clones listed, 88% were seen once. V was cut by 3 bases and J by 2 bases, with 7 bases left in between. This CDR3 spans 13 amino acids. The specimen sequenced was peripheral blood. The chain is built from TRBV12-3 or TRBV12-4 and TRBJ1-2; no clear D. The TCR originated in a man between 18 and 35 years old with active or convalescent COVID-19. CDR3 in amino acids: CASSFNKNYGYTF. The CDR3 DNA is TGTGCCAGCAGTTTTAACAAGAACTATGGCTACACCTTC.